This T cell receptor (beta chain) was sequenced during a study of Graves' ophthalmopathy and Graves' hyperthyroidism. Across the whole study: Before any treatment, peripheral blood was taken at the initial diagnosis.

The study's findings and limits: Most expanded thyroid clonotypes above 0.001 frequency also appeared in blood. The model predicted ophthalmopathy progression with roughly 70% sensitivity and less than 85% specificity.

RNA served as the template for amplifying TCR beta CDR3 regions. In the first round, RT-PCR was carried out with HTBI primers, and a multiplex PCR formed the second round. TCRdb called the multiplex PCR reads again in MiXCR, with one record for every CDR3 protein. The sample lists 400,000 to 450,000 distinct CDR3 sequences, under 25% seen once, with under 3.5% in the top ten. This clonotype was found once. The target antigen is unknown. Germline CDR1 and CDR2: MRHNA and SNTAGT. V was shortened by 5 bases and J by 8 bases, with 12 bases between the two germline ends. The CDR3 extends over 12 amino acids.

The J gene is TRBJ1-2, the V gene TRBV6-4, with D possibly being TRBD1 (6 bases). The sample was peripheral blood. The clonotype originates from a woman between 18 and 29 years old with stable Graves' hyperthyroidism. Here the CDR3 DNA reads TGTGCCAGCAGTTACAGGGCGGAAGGCTACACCTTC. It translates to CASSYRAEGYTF.